The T cell receptor (beta chain) under discussion was sequenced for a study of T cell changes during pregnancy in multiple sclerosis. The protocol was immunoSEQ multiplex PCR, while the TCRdb copy is restricted to in-frame clones and leaves out a portion. The sample contains some 80,000 clones, approximately 95% of which appear only once. Trimming removed 7 bases from V and 9 bases from J, with 16 bases in between. The CDR3 runs to 12 residues. The germline gives CDR1 SNHLY, CDR2 FYNNEI. This material consisted of CD4+ T cells from peripheral blood mononuclear cells, taken after pregnancy. The TCR comes from a female donor with multiple sclerosis, enrolled in a pregnancy study. The J gene is TRBJ2-7, the V gene TRBV2, with a weak D call TRBD1 (6 bases). The CDR3 sequence: CASKDSPSGQYF. CDR3 DNA: TGTGCCAGCAAGGACAGCCCCTCCGGGCAGTACTTC.